These T cell receptor beta chains were read from a single sample in a study of STAT5B mutations in CD4+ large granular lymphocyte leukemia. The data were produced by immunoSEQ multiplex PCR, yet TCRdb's version contains in-frame clones alone and is incomplete. The sample has 25,000 to 30,000 clones; around 72% are singletons. The sequenced sample consisted of CD4+ T cells from blood buffy coats. The receptors here all came from a human donor in good health. The CDR3 runs from the conserved cysteine through the conserved F or W. The order of the fields is CDR3 length, J gene, V gene, clone size, D gene, CDR3 DNA, CDR3 protein. A D gene is named only where the DNA matches it firmly. A clone size is listed for some rows: how often the clone was seen (once, few, many), or a class if it is expanded.

13 | TRBJ2-5 | TRBV7-7 | NA | TRBD1 | TGTGCTAGCAGCTTAGACAGGGATGAGACCCAGTACTTC | CASSLDRDETQYF
12 | TRBJ2-5 | TRBV6-1 | NA | NA | TGTGCCAGCAGTGAAGGAGGGGAGACCCAGTACTTC | CASSEGGETQYF
14 | TRBJ2-3 | TRBV29-1 | NA | NA | TGCAGCGTCCCCGGACCCCTTAGGACAGATACGCAGTATTTT | CSVPGPLRTDTQYF
13 | TRBJ1-6 | TRBV7-2 | NA | NA | TGTGCCAGCAGCTTCTACAGGGATTCACCCCTCCACTTT | CASSFYRDSPLHF
14 | TRBJ1-1 | TRBV14 | few | NA | TGTGCCAGCAGCCAACAGGGGCGGTACACTGAAGCTTTCTTT | CASSQQGRYTEAFF
16 | TRBJ1-5 | TRBV28 | NA | TRBD1 | TGTGCCAGCACCCCTAACAGGGGCCTAGGGGATCAGCCCCAGCATTTT | CASTPNRGLGDQPQHF
11 | TRBJ1-2 | TRBV28 | NA | NA | TGTGCCAGCAGTCCCGGGCCCCAATACACCTTC | CASSPGPQYTF
14 | TRBJ2-2 | TRBV5-1 | NA | NA | TGCGCCAGCAGCCTGGGACTCAACACCGGGGAGCTGTTTTTT | CASSLGLNTGELFF
15 | TRBJ2-5 | TRBV5-1 | NA | TRBD1 | TGCGCCAGCAGCCCTATGACAGGGCCGGGGGAGACCCAGTACTTC | CASSPMTGPGETQYF
16 | TRBJ1-2 | TRBV30 | NA | TRBD1 | TGTGCCTGGAGTGTGGGACAGGGGTACAGGGGCTATGGCTACACCTTC | CAWSVGQGYRGYGYTF
15 | TRBJ2-1 | TRBV7-2 | once | NA | TGTGCCAGCAGCAGTCCGGGACTCGACTACAATGAGCAGTTCTTC | CASSSPGLDYNEQFF
13 | TRBJ1-1 | TRBV5-4 | NA | NA | TGTGCCAGCAGCGTAGGTCGGAACACTGAAGCTTTCTTT | CASSVGRNTEAFF
11 | TRBJ2-2 | TRBV7-3 | NA | NA | TGTGCCAGCGCCCAAGAGGGGGAGCTGTTTTTT | CASAQEGELFF
14 | TRBJ2-7 | TRBV6-5 | NA | TRBD1 | TGTGCCAGCAGCCGCCGGGACAGGGCCTACGAGCAGTACTTC | CASSRRDRAYEQYF
15 | TRBJ2-2 | TRBV5-4 | NA | NA | TGTGCCAGCAGCCAAGATAACCCGAACGCCGGGGAGCTGTTTTTT | CASSQDNPNAGELFF
14 | TRBJ1-2 | TRBV29-1 | NA | TRBD1 | TGCAGCGTTGTTGGGACAGACGACAACTATGGCTACACCTTC | CSVVGTDDNYGYTF
15 | TRBJ1-3 | TRBV5-1 | NA | TRBD1 | TGCGCCAGCAGCTCTACAGGGGCCTCTGGAAACACCATATATTTT | CASSSTGASGNTIYF
18 | TRBJ2-3 | TRBV4-2 | NA | TRBD2 | TGTGCCAGCAGCCAAGCGCGAGGGACTAGCGGTAGCACAGATACGCAGTATTTT | CASSQARGTSGSTDTQYF
14 | TRBJ2-4 | TRBV15 | NA | NA | TGTGCCACCAGACCGAGTGGGGCTAGAAACATTCAGTACTTC | CATRPSGARNIQYF
15 | TRBJ2-3 | TRBV19 | NA | TRBD1 | TGTGCCATTCGCCCGGGACAGGGGGCAGGAGATACGCAGTATTTT | CAIRPGQGAGDTQYF
13 | TRBJ1-5 | TRBV19 | NA | NA | TGTGCCAGTAGTGACATCAGCAATCAGTCCCAGCATTTT | CASSDISNQSQHF
16 | TRBJ1-1 | TRBV28 | NA | NA | TGTGCCAGCAGGGCTTGGGGGGGAGAGTTGGACACTGAAGCTTTCTTT | CASRAWGGELDTEAFF
14 | TRBJ1-2 | TRBV5-1 | NA | NA | TGCGCCAGCAGCTTGGAAGGCAGAACGGGGGGCTACACCTTC | CASSLEGRTGGYTF
16 | TRBJ2-3 | TRBV2 | NA | TRBD2 | TGTGCCAGCAGTGTGCGGGGGGGTCTTATAAAAGATACGCAGTATTTT | CASSVRGGLIKDTQYF
16 | TRBJ2-1 | TRBV27 | NA | NA | TGTGCCAGCAGTCTGCCCCCCAGGCCAACCTACAATGAGCAGTTCTTC | CASSLPPRPTYNEQFF
12 | TRBJ1-5 | TRBV7-9 | few | NA | TGTGCCAGCAGCGTAAGCGATCAGCCCCAGCATTTT | CASSVSDQPQHF
15 | TRBJ2-7 | TRBV5-4 | NA | NA | TGTGCCAGCAGCTTGGACGTGGGGGCGAAATACGAGCAGTACTTC | CASSLDVGAKYEQYF
15 | TRBJ2-1 | TRBV6-6 | NA | TRBD2 | TGTGCCAGCAGTGACCGACTAGCTGACTACAATGAGCAGTTCTTC | CASSDRLADYNEQFF
14 | TRBJ2-5 | TRBV5-1 | NA | TRBD2 | TGCGCCAGCAGCTTGGGTAGCGGGAGAGAGACCCAGTACTTC | CASSLGSGRETQYF
13 | TRBJ2-3 | TRBV13 | NA | NA | TGTGCCAGCAGCTTAGTGTTTGGTCTCGAGCAGTATTTT | CASSLVFGLEQYF
13 | TRBJ2-7 | TRBV11-3 | once | NA | TGTGCCAGCAGTAAAGCGGTCTCCTACGAGCAGTACTTC | CASSKAVSYEQYF
10 | TRBJ2-1 | TRBV29-1 | NA | NA | TGCAGCGCACTGGGGGGAGAGCAGTTCTTC | CSALGGEQFF
17 | TRBJ2-1 | TRBV4-1 | NA | TRBD2 | TGCGCCAGCAGCCAAGGTAATAGCGGGAAAATAAACAATGAGCAGTTCTTC | CASSQGNSGKINNEQFF
16 | TRBJ1-2 | TRBV27 | NA | TRBD1 | TGTGCCAGCAACGGGGGGACAGGGGGGCGCCCTTATGGCTACACCTTC | CASNGGTGGRPYGYTF
12 | TRBJ1-5 | TRBV7-9 | NA | NA | TGTGCCAGCAGCAGGGACAATCAGCCCCAGCATTTT | CASSRDNQPQHF
14 | TRBJ2-7 | TRBV27 | NA | TRBD2 | TGTGCCAGCAGTAGATTAGCGGGAGTGTACGAGCAGTACTTC | CASSRLAGVYEQYF
11 | TRBJ2-1 | TRBV10-3 | NA | NA | TGTGCCATCAGTTCCGCGAGTGAGCAGTTCTTC | CAISSASEQFF
17 | TRBJ2-7 | TRBV7-9 | NA | TRBD1 | TGTGCCAGCAGCGAGCTACCCCGGGACAGTAGCTCCTACGAGCAGTACTTC | CASSELPRDSSSYEQYF
12 | TRBJ2-3 | TRBV5-1 | once | NA | TGCGCCAGCAGCGGAGGGGACAGTACGCAGTATTTT | CASSGGDSTQYF
19 | TRBJ2-5 | TRBV13 | NA | NA | TGTGCCAGCAGCTTAGCTGGGGCCTACTTGGGACGGAGAGGAGAGACCCAGTACTTC | CASSLAGAYLGRRGETQYF